This TCR beta chain appears in the sequencing data of a study of blood T cell repertoires in COVID-19. Only in-frame clones appear in the TCRdb table, and some are missing; sequencing was by immunoSEQ multiplex PCR. The table records approximately 70,000 clones, 85% to 95% of them present only once. Germline V gives CDR1 MDHEN, CDR2 SYDVKM. This CDR3 spans 15 amino acids. Trimming took off 3 bases at V and 4 bases at J, with 16 bases between the two ends. This receptor was taken from a woman aged 55-70 years with active COVID-19. Sequencing input: peripheral blood. This rearrangement joins TRBV28 to TRBJ2-7, with D possibly being TRBD2 (5 bases). The CDR3 nucleotides read TGTGCCAGCAGTTTCGCGGTGGCGGGCTTATACGAGCAGTACTTC. As protein: CASSFAVAGLYEQYF.